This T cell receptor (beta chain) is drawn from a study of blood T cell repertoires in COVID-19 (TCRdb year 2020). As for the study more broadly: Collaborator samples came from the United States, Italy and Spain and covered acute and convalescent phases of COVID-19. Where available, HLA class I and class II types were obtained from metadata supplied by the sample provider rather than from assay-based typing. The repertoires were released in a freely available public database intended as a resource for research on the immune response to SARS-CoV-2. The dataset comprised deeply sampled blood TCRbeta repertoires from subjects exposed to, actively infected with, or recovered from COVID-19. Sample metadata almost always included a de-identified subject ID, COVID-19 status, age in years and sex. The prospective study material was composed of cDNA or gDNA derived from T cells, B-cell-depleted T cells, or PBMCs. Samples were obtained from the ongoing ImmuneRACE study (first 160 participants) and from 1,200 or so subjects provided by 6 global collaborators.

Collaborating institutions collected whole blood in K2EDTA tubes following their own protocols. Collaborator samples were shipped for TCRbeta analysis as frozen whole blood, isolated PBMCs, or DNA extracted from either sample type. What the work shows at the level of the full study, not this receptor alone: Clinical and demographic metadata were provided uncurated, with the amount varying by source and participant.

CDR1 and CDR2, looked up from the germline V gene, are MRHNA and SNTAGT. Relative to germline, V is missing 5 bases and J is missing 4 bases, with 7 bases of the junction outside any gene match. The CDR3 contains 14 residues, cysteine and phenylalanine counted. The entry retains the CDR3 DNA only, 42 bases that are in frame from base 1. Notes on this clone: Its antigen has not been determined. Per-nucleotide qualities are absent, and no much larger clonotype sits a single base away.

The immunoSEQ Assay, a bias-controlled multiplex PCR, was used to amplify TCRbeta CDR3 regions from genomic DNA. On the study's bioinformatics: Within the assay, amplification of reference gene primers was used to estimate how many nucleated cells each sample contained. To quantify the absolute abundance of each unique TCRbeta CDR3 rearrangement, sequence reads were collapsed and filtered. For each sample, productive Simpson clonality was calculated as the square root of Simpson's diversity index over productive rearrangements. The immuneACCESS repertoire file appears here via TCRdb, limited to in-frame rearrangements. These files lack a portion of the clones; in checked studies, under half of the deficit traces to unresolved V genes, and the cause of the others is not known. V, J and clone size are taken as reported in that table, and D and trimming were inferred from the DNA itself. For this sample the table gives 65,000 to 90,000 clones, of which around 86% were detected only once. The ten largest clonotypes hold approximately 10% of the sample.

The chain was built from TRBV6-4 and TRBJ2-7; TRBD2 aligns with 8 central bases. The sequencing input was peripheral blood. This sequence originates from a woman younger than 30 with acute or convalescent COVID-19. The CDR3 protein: CASSMGRGAYEQYF. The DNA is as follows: TGTGCCAGCAGTATGGGGCGGGGGGCTTACGAGCAGTACTTC.